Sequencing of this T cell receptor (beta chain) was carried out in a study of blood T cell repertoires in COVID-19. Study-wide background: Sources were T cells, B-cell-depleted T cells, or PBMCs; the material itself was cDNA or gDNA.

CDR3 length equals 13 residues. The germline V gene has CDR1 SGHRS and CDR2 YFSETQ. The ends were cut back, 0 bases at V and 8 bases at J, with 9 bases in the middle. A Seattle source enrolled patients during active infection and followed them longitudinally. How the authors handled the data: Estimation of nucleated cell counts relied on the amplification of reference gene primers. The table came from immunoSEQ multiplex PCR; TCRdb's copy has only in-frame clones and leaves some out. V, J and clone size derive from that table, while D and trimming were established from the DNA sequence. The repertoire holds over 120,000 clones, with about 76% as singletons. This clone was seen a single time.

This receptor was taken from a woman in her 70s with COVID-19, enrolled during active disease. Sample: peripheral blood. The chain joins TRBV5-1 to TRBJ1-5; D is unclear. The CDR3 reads CASSLVGEEPQHF. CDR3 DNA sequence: TGCGCCAGCAGCTTGGTCGGGGAGGAGCCCCAGCATTTT.